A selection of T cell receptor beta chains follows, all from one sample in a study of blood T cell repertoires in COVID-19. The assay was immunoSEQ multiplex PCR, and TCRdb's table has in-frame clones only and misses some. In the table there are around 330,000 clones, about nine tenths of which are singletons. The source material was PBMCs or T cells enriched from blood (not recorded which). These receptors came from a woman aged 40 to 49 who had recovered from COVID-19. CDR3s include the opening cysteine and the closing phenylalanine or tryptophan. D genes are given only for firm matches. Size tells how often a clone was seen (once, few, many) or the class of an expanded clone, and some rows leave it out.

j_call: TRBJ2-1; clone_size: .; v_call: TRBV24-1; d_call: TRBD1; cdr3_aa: CATSDFPTGGMQFF; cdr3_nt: TGTGCCACCAGTGATTTTCCGACAGGGGGCATGCAGTTCTTC
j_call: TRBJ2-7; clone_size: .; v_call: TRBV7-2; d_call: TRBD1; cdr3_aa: CASSLMTTGGDEQYF; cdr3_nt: TGTGCCAGCAGCTTAATGACCACAGGGGGAGACGAGCAGTACTTC
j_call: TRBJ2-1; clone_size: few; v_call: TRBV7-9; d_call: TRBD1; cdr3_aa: CASSQGTGRIENEQFF; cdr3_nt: TGTGCCAGCAGCCAAGGGACAGGGAGGATTGAGAATGAGCAGTTCTTC
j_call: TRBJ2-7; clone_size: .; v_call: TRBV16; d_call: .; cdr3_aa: CASSQSGLSYF; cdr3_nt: TGTGCCAGCAGCCAATCCGGGTTATCGTACTTC
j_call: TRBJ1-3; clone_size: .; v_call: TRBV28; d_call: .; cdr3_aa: CASSFGGRETGNTIYF; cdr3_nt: TGTGCCAGCAGTTTTGGGGGCAGGGAAACTGGAAACACCATATATTTT
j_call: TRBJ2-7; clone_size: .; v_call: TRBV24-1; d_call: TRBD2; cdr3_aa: CATSGGLAGHYEQYF; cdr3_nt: TGTGCCACCAGTGGGGGACTAGCGGGGCACTACGAGCAGTACTTC
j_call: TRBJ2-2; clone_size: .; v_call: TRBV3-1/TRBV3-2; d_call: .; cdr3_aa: CASSQPTMNTGELFF; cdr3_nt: TGTGCCAGCAGCCAGCCGACTATGAACACCGGGGAGCTGTTTTTT
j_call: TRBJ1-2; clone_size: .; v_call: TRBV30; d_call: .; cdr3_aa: CAWSVIGAYGYTF; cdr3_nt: TGTGCCTGGAGTGTGATAGGAGCCTATGGCTACACCTTC
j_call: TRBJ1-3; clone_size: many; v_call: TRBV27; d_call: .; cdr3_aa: CASSSHGGANTIYF; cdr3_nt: TGTGCCAGCAGTTCCCACGGGGGTGCAAACACCATATATTTT
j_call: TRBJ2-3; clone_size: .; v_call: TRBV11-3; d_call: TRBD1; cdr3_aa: CASSPGQVVRNTQYF; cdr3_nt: TGTGCCAGCAGCCCGGGACAGGTAGTTAGAAATACGCAGTATTTT
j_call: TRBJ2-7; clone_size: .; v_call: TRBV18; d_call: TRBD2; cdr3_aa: CASSPQYPLAGAEEQYF; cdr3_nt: TGTGCCAGCTCACCTCAATACCCTCTAGCGGGAGCTGAGGAGCAGTACTTC
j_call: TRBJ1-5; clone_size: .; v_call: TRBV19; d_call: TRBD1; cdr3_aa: CASSIEGAGEPQHF; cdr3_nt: TGTGCCAGTAGTATTGAGGGGGCAGGTGAGCCCCAGCATTTT
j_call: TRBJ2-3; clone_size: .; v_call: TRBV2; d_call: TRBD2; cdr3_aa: CASSPRGGSSTDTQYF; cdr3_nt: TGTGCCAGCAGTCCGCGGGGGGGGTCTAGCACAGATACGCAGTATTTT
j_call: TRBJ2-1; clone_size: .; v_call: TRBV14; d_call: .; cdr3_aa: CASSQEAAGAYNEQFF; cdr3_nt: TGTGCCAGCAGCCAAGAGGCGGCGGGGGCTTACAATGAGCAGTTCTTC
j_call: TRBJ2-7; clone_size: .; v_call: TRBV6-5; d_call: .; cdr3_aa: CASSYGPGGSYEQYF; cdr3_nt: TGTGCCAGCAGTTACGGACCCGGCGGGTCCTACGAGCAGTACTTC
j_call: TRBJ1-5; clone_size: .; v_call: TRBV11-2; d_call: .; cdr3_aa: CASSLGQLQPQHF; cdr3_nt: TGTGCCAGCAGCTTAGGACAGCTTCAGCCCCAGCATTTT
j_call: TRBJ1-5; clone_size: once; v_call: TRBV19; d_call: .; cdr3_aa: CASSMLRVSNQPQHF; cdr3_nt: TGTGCCAGTAGTATGCTCAGGGTGAGCAATCAGCCCCAGCATTTT
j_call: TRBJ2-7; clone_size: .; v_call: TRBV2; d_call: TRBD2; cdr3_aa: CASSVLAGSYEQYF; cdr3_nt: TGTGCCAGCAGTGTACTAGCGGGGTCCTACGAGCAGTACTTC
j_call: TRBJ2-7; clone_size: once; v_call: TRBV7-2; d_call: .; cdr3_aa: CASTQESYEQYF; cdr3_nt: TGTGCCAGCACACAGGAGTCCTACGAGCAGTACTTC
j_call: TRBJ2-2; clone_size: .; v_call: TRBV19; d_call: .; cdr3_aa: CASTPEAEVTGELFF; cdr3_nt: TGTGCCAGTACCCCTGAGGCCGAAGTCACCGGGGAGCTGTTTTTT
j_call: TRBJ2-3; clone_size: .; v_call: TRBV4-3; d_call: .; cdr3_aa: CASSRERSKADTQYF; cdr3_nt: TGCGCCAGCAGCCGCGAGCGGAGTAAGGCAGATACGCAGTATTTT
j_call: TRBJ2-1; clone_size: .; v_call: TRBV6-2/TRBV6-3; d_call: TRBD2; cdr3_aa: CASSRLAAYNEQFF; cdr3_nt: TGTGCCAGCAGTAGACTAGCGGCATACAATGAGCAGTTCTTC
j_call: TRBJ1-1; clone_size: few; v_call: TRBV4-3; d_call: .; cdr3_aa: CASRQGLQNTEAFF; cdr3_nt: TGCGCCAGCAGACAGGGATTACAGAACACTGAAGCTTTCTTT
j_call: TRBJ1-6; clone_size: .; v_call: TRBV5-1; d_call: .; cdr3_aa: CASSVASSSTSPLHF; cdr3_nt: TGCGCCAGCAGCGTAGCTTCGTCGTCAACTTCACCCCTCCACTTT
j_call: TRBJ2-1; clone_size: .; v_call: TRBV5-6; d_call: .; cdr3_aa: CASSLAGYEQFF; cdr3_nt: TGTGCCAGCAGCTTGGCAGGCTATGAGCAGTTCTTC
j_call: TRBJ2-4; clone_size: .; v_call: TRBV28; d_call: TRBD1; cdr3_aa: CASSKGQGAQNIQYF; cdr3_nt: TGTGCCAGCAGCAAGGGACAGGGGGCCCAAAACATTCAGTACTTC
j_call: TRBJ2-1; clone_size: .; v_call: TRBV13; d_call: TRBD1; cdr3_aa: CASSLVDRGDEQFF; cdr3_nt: TGTGCCAGCAGCCTCGTCGACAGGGGGGATGAGCAGTTCTTC
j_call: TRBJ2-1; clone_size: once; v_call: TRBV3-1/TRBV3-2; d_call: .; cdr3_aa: CASSQDVSWASVDNEQFF; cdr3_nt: TGTGCCAGCAGCCAAGACGTCAGTTGGGCTAGCGTAGACAATGAGCAGTTCTTC
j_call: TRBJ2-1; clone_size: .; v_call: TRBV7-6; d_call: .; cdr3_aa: CASSGGGRSYNEQFF; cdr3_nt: TGTGCCAGCAGCGGGGGGGGCCGCTCCTACAATGAGCAGTTCTTC
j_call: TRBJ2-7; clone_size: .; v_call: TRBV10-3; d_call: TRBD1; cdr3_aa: CAISGGYEQYF; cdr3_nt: TGTGCCATTTCAGGGGGTTACGAGCAGTACTTC
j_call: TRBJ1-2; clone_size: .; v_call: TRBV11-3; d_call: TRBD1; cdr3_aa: CASSSRLTGDYGYTF; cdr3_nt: TGTGCCAGCAGTTCGCGATTAACAGGGGACTATGGCTACACCTTC
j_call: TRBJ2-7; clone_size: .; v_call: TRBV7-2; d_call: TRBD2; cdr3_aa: CASSLGRGTYEQYF; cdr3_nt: TGTGCCAGCAGCTTAGGGCGGGGGACCTACGAGCAGTACTTC
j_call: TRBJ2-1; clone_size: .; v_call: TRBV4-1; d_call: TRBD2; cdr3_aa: CASSRTSGGLGGEQFF; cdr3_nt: TGCGCCAGCAGTCGGACTAGCGGGGGCCTTGGGGGTGAGCAGTTCTTC
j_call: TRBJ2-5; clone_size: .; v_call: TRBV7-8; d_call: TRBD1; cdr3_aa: CASSLGNRDRQETQYF; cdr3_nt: TGTGCCAGCAGCTTAGGAAACCGGGACAGACAAGAGACCCAGTACTTC
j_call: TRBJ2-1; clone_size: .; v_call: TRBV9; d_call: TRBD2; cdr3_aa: CASSVASGRGEQFF; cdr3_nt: TGTGCCAGCAGCGTAGCTAGCGGGAGAGGGGAGCAGTTCTTC
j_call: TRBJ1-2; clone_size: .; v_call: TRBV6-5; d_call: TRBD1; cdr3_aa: CASSSGQGVRGYTF; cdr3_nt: TGTGCCAGCAGTTCGGGACAGGGGGTGAGGGGCTACACCTTC
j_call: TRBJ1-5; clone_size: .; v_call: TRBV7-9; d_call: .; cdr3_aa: CASSLWSGVDNQPQHF; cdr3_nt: TGTGCCAGCAGCTTATGGTCAGGGGTCGATAATCAGCCCCAGCATTTT
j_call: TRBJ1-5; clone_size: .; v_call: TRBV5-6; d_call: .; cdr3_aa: CASSFGARGNQPQHF; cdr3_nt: TGTGCCAGCAGCTTCGGAGCCAGGGGCAATCAGCCCCAGCATTTT
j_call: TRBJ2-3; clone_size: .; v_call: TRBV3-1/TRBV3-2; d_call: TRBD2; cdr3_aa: CASSQFIAGASTDTQYF; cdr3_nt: TGTGCCAGCAGCCAATTTATAGCGGGGGCAAGCACAGATACGCAGTATTTT
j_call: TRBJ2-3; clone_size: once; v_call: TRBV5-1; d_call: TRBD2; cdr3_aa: CASSPPAGGPPDTQYF; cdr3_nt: TGCGCCAGCAGCCCTCCAGCGGGAGGTCCCCCAGATACGCAGTATTTT
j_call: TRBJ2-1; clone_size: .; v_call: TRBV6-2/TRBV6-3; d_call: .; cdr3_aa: CASSYGSGVSSQFF; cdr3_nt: TGTGCCAGCAGTTACGGTTCGGGGGTCTCCTCGCAGTTCTTC
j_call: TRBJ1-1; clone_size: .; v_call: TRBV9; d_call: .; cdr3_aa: CASSVGGQPNTEAFF; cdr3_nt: TGTGCCAGCAGCGTAGGTGGACAGCCGAACACTGAAGCTTTCTTT
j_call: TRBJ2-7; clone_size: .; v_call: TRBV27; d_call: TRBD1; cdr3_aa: CASSSTGGQELYEQYF; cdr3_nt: TGTGCCAGCAGTTCCACAGGGGGGCAAGAACTTTACGAGCAGTACTTC
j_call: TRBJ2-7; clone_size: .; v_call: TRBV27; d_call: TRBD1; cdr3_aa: CASSLSPGGYEQYF; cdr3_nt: TGTGCCAGCAGTTTATCCCCAGGGGGATACGAGCAGTACTTC
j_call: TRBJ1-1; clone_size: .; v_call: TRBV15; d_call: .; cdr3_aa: CATSRDSLFGTEAFF; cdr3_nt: TGTGCCACCAGCAGGGACAGCCTTTTTGGCACTGAAGCTTTCTTT
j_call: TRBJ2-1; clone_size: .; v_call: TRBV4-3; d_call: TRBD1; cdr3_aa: CASSQQGDSSYNEQFF; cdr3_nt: TGCGCCAGCAGCCAACAGGGGGATTCTTCCTACAATGAGCAGTTCTTC
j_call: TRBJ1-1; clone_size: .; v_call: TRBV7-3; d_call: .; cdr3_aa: CASSFGGSTEAFF; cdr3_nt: TGTGCCAGCAGCTTTGGGGGGAGCACTGAAGCTTTCTTT
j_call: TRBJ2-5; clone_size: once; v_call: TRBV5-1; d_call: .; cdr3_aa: CASSLAGYQETQYF; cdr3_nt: TGCGCCAGCAGCTTGGCGGGGTACCAAGAGACCCAGTACTTC
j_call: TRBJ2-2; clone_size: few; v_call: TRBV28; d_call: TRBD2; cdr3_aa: CASAGGPATGELFF; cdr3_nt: TGTGCCAGTGCGGGGGGGCCGGCCACCGGGGAGCTGTTTTTT
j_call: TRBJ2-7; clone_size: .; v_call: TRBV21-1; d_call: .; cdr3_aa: CASRKGLDSYEQYF; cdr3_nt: TGTGCCAGCAGGAAGGGACTCGACTCCTACGAGCAGTACTTC
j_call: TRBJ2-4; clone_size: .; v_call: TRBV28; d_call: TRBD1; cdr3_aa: CASSPTGALAKNIQYF; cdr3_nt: TGTGCCAGCAGCCCGACAGGGGCCTTAGCCAAAAACATTCAGTACTTC
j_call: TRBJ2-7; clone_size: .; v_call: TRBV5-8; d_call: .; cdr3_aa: CASSLAYSSYEQYF; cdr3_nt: TGTGCCAGCAGCTTGGCGTACTCGTCCTACGAGCAGTACTTC
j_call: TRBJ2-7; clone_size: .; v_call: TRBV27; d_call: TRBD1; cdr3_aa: CASSSLARTGKIYEQYF; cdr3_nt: TGTGCCAGCAGTTCTCTGGCCAGGACAGGGAAAATCTACGAGCAGTACTTC